These T cell receptor beta chains were read from a single sample in a study of T cells in Graves' hyperthyroidism and ophthalmopathy. TCRdb re-called the multiplex PCR reads with MiXCR, one entry per CDR3 protein. The table has more than 600,000 distinct CDR3 sequences, 16% seen once. The sequencing sample was made of blood. These TCRs come from a man between 18 and 29 years old with Graves' hyperthyroidism. Each CDR3 is given with its conserved first and last residue. The D gene is left open where the match is weak. The size field reads once, few, many or a size class.

abundance: few; v_gene: TRBV29-1; j_gene: TRBJ2-1; d_gene: NA; CDR3aa: CSGRKTPNEQFF; CDR3nt: TGCAGCGGTAGAAAGACTCCTAATGAGCAGTTCTTC
abundance: few; v_gene: TRBV3-1; j_gene: TRBJ1-1; d_gene: TRBD1; CDR3aa: CASSLTGQGKAFF; CDR3nt: TGTGCCAGCAGCCTTACCGGACAGGGAAAAGCTTTCTTT
abundance: few; v_gene: TRBV28; j_gene: TRBJ2-7; d_gene: TRBD1; CDR3aa: CASRQGPVSYEQYF; CDR3nt: TGTGCCAGCAGACAGGGGCCTGTATCCTACGAGCAGTACTTC
abundance: many; v_gene: TRBV5-1; j_gene: TRBJ1-3; d_gene: NA; CDR3aa: CASSLAASSGNTIYF; CDR3nt: TGCGCCAGCAGCTTGGCAGCGTCCTCTGGAAACACCATATATTTT
abundance: many; v_gene: TRBV12-5; j_gene: TRBJ2-5; d_gene: NA; CDR3aa: CASGLGHSYQETQYF; CDR3nt: TGTGCTAGTGGTTTAGGACACTCGTACCAAGAGACCCAGTACTTC
abundance: many; v_gene: TRBV2; j_gene: TRBJ2-7; d_gene: NA; CDR3aa: CASSARLGHLYEQYF; CDR3nt: TGTGCCAGCAGTGCACGGCTGGGTCATCTCTACGAGCAGTACTTC
abundance: many; v_gene: TRBV15; j_gene: TRBJ2-1; d_gene: TRBD1; CDR3aa: CATSRASGTGGGEQFF; CDR3nt: TGTGCCACCAGCAGAGCGTCCGGGACAGGGGGAGGTGAGCAGTTCTTC
abundance: many; v_gene: TRBV3-1; j_gene: TRBJ2-7; d_gene: NA; CDR3aa: CASSRGWASETYEQYF; CDR3nt: TGTGCCAGCAGCCGAGGTTGGGCTAGCGAAACCTACGAGCAGTACTTC
abundance: many; v_gene: TRBV30; j_gene: TRBJ2-1; d_gene: TRBD2; CDR3aa: CAWSVKGRAAYNEQFF; CDR3nt: TGTGCCTGGAGTGTAAAAGGGAGGGCCGCCTACAATGAGCAGTTCTTC
abundance: many; v_gene: TRBV6-1; j_gene: TRBJ1-1; d_gene: NA; CDR3aa: CASILTVGVTEAFF; CDR3nt: TGTGCCAGCATCTTGACGGTGGGAGTCACTGAAGCTTTCTTT